A selection of T cell receptor beta chains follows, all from one sample in a study of PD-1 blockade in classical Hodgkin lymphoma. The method was immunoSEQ multiplex PCR; TCRdb's version includes in-frame clones alone and lacks a portion of them. There are about 23,000 clones in the sample; 90% occur only once, and 0.41% lies in the top ten. Specimen: CD4+ T cells from blood. Receptor source: a human donor with classical Hodgkin lymphoma. Each CDR3 is given with its conserved first and last residue. Fields, in order: CDR3 DNA, CDR3 protein, J gene, V gene, D gene, clone size. The D gene is left open where the match is weak. The listing skips clone size in some rows; elsewhere it reads once, few, many or a size class.

cdr3_nt: TGTGCCAGCAGTACCGGACTAGCGGGAGGAGTAGGTGAGCAGTTCTTC
cdr3_aa: CASSTGLAGGVGEQFF
j_call: TRBJ2-1
v_call: TRBV7-9
d_call: TRBD2
clone_size: NA

cdr3_nt: TGTGCCGGCAGTCCCTCAGGCACTGAAGCTTTCTTT
cdr3_aa: CAGSPSGTEAFF
j_call: TRBJ1-1
v_call: TRBV28
d_call: NA
clone_size: NA

cdr3_nt: TGTGCCAGCAGCAAACCGGGACAGGGGGCTTACGAGCAGTACTTC
cdr3_aa: CASSKPGQGAYEQYF
j_call: TRBJ2-7
v_call: TRBV28
d_call: TRBD1
clone_size: NA

cdr3_nt: TGTGCCAGCTCACCACCAGGGTCAATAAGGGAGACCCAGTACTTC
cdr3_aa: CASSPPGSIRETQYF
j_call: TRBJ2-5
v_call: TRBV18
d_call: NA
clone_size: NA

cdr3_nt: TGTGCCACCAGCAGGCCCTTCCACGCACGTAGTGAAAAACTGTTTTTT
cdr3_aa: CATSRPFHARSEKLFF
j_call: TRBJ1-4
v_call: TRBV15
d_call: NA
clone_size: NA

cdr3_nt: TGTGCCTGGAGTGTAGGGCTATTCCTAGCCGAGCAAGAGACCCAGTACTTC
cdr3_aa: CAWSVGLFLAEQETQYF
j_call: TRBJ2-5
v_call: TRBV30
d_call: NA
clone_size: NA

cdr3_nt: TGTGCCAGCAGCTTAACAGCTTATAGCAATCAGCCCCAGCATTTT
cdr3_aa: CASSLTAYSNQPQHF
j_call: TRBJ1-5
v_call: TRBV7-2
d_call: NA
clone_size: NA

cdr3_nt: TGTGCCAGCAGCTCCAGACCGACGGGGGCTGAAGCTTTCTTT
cdr3_aa: CASSSRPTGAEAFF
j_call: TRBJ1-1
v_call: TRBV11-3
d_call: NA
clone_size: NA

cdr3_nt: TGCGCCAGCAGCCCTGGGACACCGCAAGAGACCCAGTACTTC
cdr3_aa: CASSPGTPQETQYF
j_call: TRBJ2-5
v_call: TRBV5-1
d_call: NA
clone_size: NA

cdr3_nt: TGTGCCATCAGTGAGTCGGACAATCTTGGGTCTAACTATGGCTACACCTTC
cdr3_aa: CAISESDNLGSNYGYTF
j_call: TRBJ1-2
v_call: TRBV10-3
d_call: NA
clone_size: once

cdr3_nt: TGCGCCAGCAGCCAAGAGTACAAGGCCAGAAACACCGGGGAGCTGTTTTTT
cdr3_aa: CASSQEYKARNTGELFF
j_call: TRBJ2-2
v_call: TRBV4-3
d_call: NA
clone_size: NA

cdr3_nt: TGTGCCAGCAGTTCGCTCAGGGGGCAATTAACCAAAAACATTCAGTACTTC
cdr3_aa: CASSSLRGQLTKNIQYF
j_call: TRBJ2-4
v_call: TRBV11-2
d_call: TRBD1
clone_size: NA

cdr3_nt: TGTGCCAGCAGCTACCAAGCGGGCCAACGCTCCTACAATGAGCAGTTCTTC
cdr3_aa: CASSYQAGQRSYNEQFF
j_call: TRBJ2-1
v_call: TRBV7-2
d_call: NA
clone_size: NA

cdr3_nt: TGTGCCAGTAGTCTAAGACAGGTGATCTCCTACAATGAGCAGTTCTTC
cdr3_aa: CASSLRQVISYNEQFF
j_call: TRBJ2-1
v_call: TRBV19
d_call: NA
clone_size: NA

cdr3_nt: TGCGGCACGCGAGGGCGTTACTATGGCTACACCTTC
cdr3_aa: CGTRGRYYGYTF
j_call: TRBJ1-2
v_call: TRBV10-2
d_call: NA
clone_size: NA

cdr3_nt: TGCGCCAGCAGCCAAGATGGGGTAGGGACTAGACCTCAGTTCTTC
cdr3_aa: CASSQDGVGTRPQFF
j_call: TRBJ2-1
v_call: TRBV4-1
d_call: TRBD2
clone_size: NA

cdr3_nt: TGTGCCATCAGTGAGTCGATGAGTCGTTTCCCCGCTTTCTTT
cdr3_aa: CAISESMSRFPAFF
j_call: TRBJ1-1
v_call: TRBV10-3
d_call: NA
clone_size: NA

cdr3_nt: TGTGCCAGCAGCTTCCTACTAGCGAAAGAGACCCAGTACTTC
cdr3_aa: CASSFLLAKETQYF
j_call: TRBJ2-5
v_call: TRBV11-2
d_call: TRBD2
clone_size: once

cdr3_nt: TGTGCCAGCAGCTTAGGCCAGGAGACCCAGTACTTC
cdr3_aa: CASSLGQETQYF
j_call: TRBJ2-5
v_call: TRBV11-2
d_call: NA
clone_size: NA

cdr3_nt: TGTGCCATCAGTGAGACCGGGACAGGGGTTTTTGGCTACACCTTC
cdr3_aa: CAISETGTGVFGYTF
j_call: TRBJ1-2
v_call: TRBV10-3
d_call: TRBD1
clone_size: NA

cdr3_nt: TGTGCCAGCAAGGAGGGAGGGCCGACCGGGGAGCTGTTTTTT
cdr3_aa: CASKEGGPTGELFF
j_call: TRBJ2-2
v_call: TRBV2
d_call: TRBD2
clone_size: NA

cdr3_nt: TGTGCCAGCAGCGTAGAGGGCGGGGCGGGCACCGGGGAGCTGTTTTTT
cdr3_aa: CASSVEGGAGTGELFF
j_call: TRBJ2-2
v_call: TRBV9
d_call: NA
clone_size: NA

cdr3_nt: TGTGCCAGCAGTGAAAACAGGGGTTTCGAGCAGTACTTC
cdr3_aa: CASSENRGFEQYF
j_call: TRBJ2-7
v_call: TRBV2
d_call: TRBD1
clone_size: NA

cdr3_nt: TGTGCCATCAGTGAAGGACTAGCTTTCGGGGAGCTGTTTTTT
cdr3_aa: CAISEGLAFGELFF
j_call: TRBJ2-2
v_call: TRBV10-3
d_call: TRBD2
clone_size: NA

cdr3_nt: TGTGCCAGCAGTAGAGTCCTGAGAGATACGCAGTATTTT
cdr3_aa: CASSRVLRDTQYF
j_call: TRBJ2-3
v_call: TRBV28
d_call: NA
clone_size: NA

cdr3_nt: TGTGCCAGCAGTTTATTTTCCCTCGACAGGGAAAAACTGTTTTTT
cdr3_aa: CASSLFSLDREKLFF
j_call: TRBJ1-4
v_call: TRBV27
d_call: NA
clone_size: NA

cdr3_nt: TGTGCCAGCAGCTTAGGGATGGACAAGGGGGCGGAAGCTTTCTTT
cdr3_aa: CASSLGMDKGAEAFF
j_call: TRBJ1-1
v_call: TRBV7-9
d_call: TRBD1
clone_size: NA

cdr3_nt: TGCGCCAGCAGACGGACAGGCGTGTATCGAGAGACCCAGTACTTC
cdr3_aa: CASRRTGVYRETQYF
j_call: TRBJ2-5
v_call: TRBV5-1
d_call: TRBD1
clone_size: NA

cdr3_nt: TGTGCCAGCAGCTCCCGGACAGGGGGGTTTGGTCAGCCCCAGCATTTT
cdr3_aa: CASSSRTGGFGQPQHF
j_call: TRBJ1-5
v_call: TRBV7-2
d_call: TRBD1
clone_size: once

cdr3_nt: TGCGCCAGCAGCCAAGCTCGGGGGAACTATGGCTACACCTTC
cdr3_aa: CASSQARGNYGYTF
j_call: TRBJ1-2
v_call: TRBV4-3
d_call: NA
clone_size: NA

cdr3_nt: TGTGCCAGCCTATGGACTGCGGACTATGGCTACACCTTC
cdr3_aa: CASLWTADYGYTF
j_call: TRBJ1-2
v_call: TRBV2
d_call: NA
clone_size: NA

cdr3_nt: TGTGCCAGCAGCTTCCACAGGGGCGACGAGCAGTACTTC
cdr3_aa: CASSFHRGDEQYF
j_call: TRBJ2-7
v_call: TRBV7-3
d_call: TRBD1
clone_size: NA

cdr3_nt: TGTGCCTGGAGGGTAAGTCGACTGGTCTTGAGCACTGAAGCTTTCTTT
cdr3_aa: CAWRVSRLVLSTEAFF
j_call: TRBJ1-1
v_call: TRBV30
d_call: NA
clone_size: NA

cdr3_nt: TGCGCCAGCAGTGAAAATTTGGGGACAGGGCTGTTTTTT
cdr3_aa: CASSENLGTGLFF
j_call: TRBJ1-4
v_call: TRBV10-1
d_call: TRBD1
clone_size: NA

cdr3_nt: TGCGCCAGCAGCCCCAGGGAGCAGGGGGCAGGCACTGAAGCTTTCTTT
cdr3_aa: CASSPREQGAGTEAFF
j_call: TRBJ1-1
v_call: TRBV4-1
d_call: TRBD1
clone_size: NA

cdr3_nt: TGTGCCATCAGGGGGGACAGGGTGAACTATGGCTACACCTTC
cdr3_aa: CAIRGDRVNYGYTF
j_call: TRBJ1-2
v_call: TRBV10-3
d_call: TRBD1
clone_size: NA